The T cell receptor beta chain under discussion was sequenced for a study of T cell repertoires in cytomegalovirus infection. Study background: Carrying CMV and the relevant HLA type showed in public TCR beta signatures. Findings and caveats of the study: Carriage of CMV together with the relevant HLA was identifiable through cumulative public TCR beta family frequency. CMV-specific TCR beta clonotypes restricted by HLA-C were the ones dominating the ex vivo response.

This clonotype came up many times. Its antigen is undetermined. MiXCR was run by TCRdb on the reads, yielding one entry per CDR3 protein. The sample records over 300,000 distinct CDR3 sequences, roughly 9.5% being singletons. The TCR sequence derives from a human donor in good health (CMV status not recorded). Some clones in this sample may be carry-over from other donors' samples. The specimen sequenced was PBMCs.

The CDR3 region is CASSGTARSNQPQHF. CDR3 nucleotides: TGTGCCAGCAGCGGGACAGCTAGAAGCAATCAGCCCCAGCATTTT. J is TRBJ1-5 and V is TRBV7-9; 7 nucleotides match TRBD1. The germline gives CDR1 SEHNR, CDR2 FQNEAQ (reference sequence). The junction had 5 bases not matched to a gene; V was cut back by 5 bases and J by 1 base. The CDR3 runs to 15 residues. Full variable domain (missing parts from reference TRBV7-9 and TRBJ1-5): DTGVSQNPRHKITKRGQNVTFRCDPISEHNRLYWYRQTLGQGPEFLTYFQNEAQLEKSRLLSDRFSAERPKGSFSTLEIQRTEQGDSAMYLCASSGTARSNQPQHFGDGTRLSIL.